This T cell receptor (beta chain) was identified in a study of shared clonotypes between healthy human individuals. Study context: There were three CD4 naive, three CD4 memory, two CD8 naive and one CD8 memory plates per donor. General study points: Non-shared clonotypes had lower generation probabilities than clonotypes shared by all four sorted-subset donors. Genetic and exposure-history diversity was limited by the few donors.

In regard to this clone: Its specificity is unknown.

Cells designated naive CD8 were CD45RO-negative and were positively selected for CCR7, with terminally differentiated effector memory CD45RA+ cells excluded. The donors, all of them Caucasian adults, lived in Nashville, Tennessee. The table came from immunoSEQ multiplex PCR; TCRdb's copy has only in-frame clones and leaves some out. The sample yields about 2,100,000 clones, 85% to 95% seen once. Germline V gene sequence: CDR1 KGHSH, CDR2 LQKENI. The CDR3 loop spans 13 amino acids. J gave up 5 bases and V 5 bases, and 1 base lay outside the gene matches. Sample: naive CD8+ T cells from PBMCs. This chain links TRBV18 with TRBJ2-3, with 10 bases identical to TRBD1. This TCR was recovered from a man younger than 35 in good health. Some clones in this sample may be carry-over from other donors' samples. Here the CDR3 reads CASSGDRGDTQYF. DNA of the CDR3: TGTGCCAGCTCAGGGGACAGGGGAGATACGCAGTATTTT.